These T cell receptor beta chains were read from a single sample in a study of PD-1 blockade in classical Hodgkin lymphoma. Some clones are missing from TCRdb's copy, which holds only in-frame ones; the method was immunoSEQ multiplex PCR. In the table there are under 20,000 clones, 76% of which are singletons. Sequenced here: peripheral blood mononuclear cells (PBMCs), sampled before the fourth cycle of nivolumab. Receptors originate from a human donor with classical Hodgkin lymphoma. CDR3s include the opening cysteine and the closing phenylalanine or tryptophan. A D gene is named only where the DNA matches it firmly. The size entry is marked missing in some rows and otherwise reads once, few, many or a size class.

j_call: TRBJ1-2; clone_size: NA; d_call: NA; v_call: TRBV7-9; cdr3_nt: TGTGCCAGCAGCTTCGACAGCGTGGGCTATGGCTACACCTTC; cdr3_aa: CASSFDSVGYGYTF
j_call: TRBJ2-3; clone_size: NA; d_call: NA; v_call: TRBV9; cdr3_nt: TGTGCCAGCAGCGGGGGGTACACAGATACGCAGTATTTT; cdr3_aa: CASSGGYTDTQYF
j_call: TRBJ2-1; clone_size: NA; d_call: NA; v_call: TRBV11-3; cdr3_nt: TGTGCCAGCAGCTCAACTAGACAGGAGCAGTTCTTC; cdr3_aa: CASSSTRQEQFF
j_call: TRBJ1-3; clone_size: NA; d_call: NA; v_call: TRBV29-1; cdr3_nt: TGCAGCGTTGAAGACCTAGGCCGGTTCTCTGGAAACACCATATATTTT; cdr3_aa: CSVEDLGRFSGNTIYF
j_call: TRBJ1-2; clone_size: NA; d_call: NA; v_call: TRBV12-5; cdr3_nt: TGTGCTAGTGGTTTTGACGGTTATGGCTACACCTTC; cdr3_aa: CASGFDGYGYTF
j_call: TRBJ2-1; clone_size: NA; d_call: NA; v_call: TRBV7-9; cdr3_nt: TGTGCCAGCAGCTTAGCGGGATCCTACAATGAGCAGTTCTTC; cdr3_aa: CASSLAGSYNEQFF
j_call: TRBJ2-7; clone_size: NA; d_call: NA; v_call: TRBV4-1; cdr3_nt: TGCGCCAGCAGCCTCGACAGGGAGGCGTCCTACGAGCAGTACTTC; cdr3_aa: CASSLDREASYEQYF
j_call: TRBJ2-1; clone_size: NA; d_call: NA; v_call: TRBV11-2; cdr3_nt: TGTGCCAGCAGCTTGCTCGATGAGCAGTTCTTC; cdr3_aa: CASSLLDEQFF
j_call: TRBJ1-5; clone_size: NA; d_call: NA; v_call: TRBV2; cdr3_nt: TGTGCCAGCAGTGCGGGGGTAGTCAATCAGCCCCAGCATTTT; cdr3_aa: CASSAGVVNQPQHF
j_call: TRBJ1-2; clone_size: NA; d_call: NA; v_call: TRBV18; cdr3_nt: TGTGCCAGCTCACCGATCGATTCGGAAAGTAACTATGGCTACACCTTC; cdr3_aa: CASSPIDSESNYGYTF
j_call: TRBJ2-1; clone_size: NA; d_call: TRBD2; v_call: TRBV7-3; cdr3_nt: TGTGCCAGCAGCTTACGGCGCCTCGGGACTAGCATGAATGAGCAGTTCTTC; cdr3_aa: CASSLRRLGTSMNEQFF
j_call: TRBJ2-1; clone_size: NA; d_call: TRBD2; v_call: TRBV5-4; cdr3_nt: TGTGCCAGCAGTTTTCTAGCGGGGGACTACAATGAGCAGTTCTTC; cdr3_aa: CASSFLAGDYNEQFF
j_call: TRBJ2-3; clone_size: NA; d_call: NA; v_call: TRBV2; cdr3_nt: TGTGCCAGCAGTCCAGCGAGGGAACCAGATACGCAGTATTTT; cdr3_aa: CASSPAREPDTQYF
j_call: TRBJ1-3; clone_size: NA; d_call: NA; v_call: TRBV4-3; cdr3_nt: TGCGCCAGCAGCCAAGAGGGGGGATCTGGAAACACCATATATTTT; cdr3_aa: CASSQEGGSGNTIYF
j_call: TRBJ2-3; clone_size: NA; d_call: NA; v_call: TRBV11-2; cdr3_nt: TGTGCCAGCAGCTTAGGTGGGGGCCCAGATACGCAGTATTTT; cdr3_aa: CASSLGGGPDTQYF
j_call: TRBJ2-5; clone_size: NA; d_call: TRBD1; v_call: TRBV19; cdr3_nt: TGTGCCAGTAGTATTCCCGGACAGGGACGGGAGACCCAGTACTTC; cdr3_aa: CASSIPGQGRETQYF
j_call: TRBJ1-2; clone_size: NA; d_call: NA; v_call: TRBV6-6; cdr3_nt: TGTGCCAGCAGTTACATAGGGTGGGCTGGCTACACCTTC; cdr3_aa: CASSYIGWAGYTF
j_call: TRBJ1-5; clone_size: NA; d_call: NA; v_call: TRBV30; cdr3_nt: TGTGCCTGGAGCGATAGCAATCAGCCCCAGCATTTT; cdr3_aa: CAWSDSNQPQHF
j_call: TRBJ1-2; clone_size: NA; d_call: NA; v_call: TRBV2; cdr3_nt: TGTGCCAGCAGTGATGGGTCGCGGACCCCGTATGGCTACACCTTC; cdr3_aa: CASSDGSRTPYGYTF
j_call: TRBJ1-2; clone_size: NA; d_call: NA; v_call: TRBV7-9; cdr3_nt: TGTGCCAGCAGCTTAGTTGGGTTCGAAGCTAACTATGGCTACACCTTC; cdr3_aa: CASSLVGFEANYGYTF
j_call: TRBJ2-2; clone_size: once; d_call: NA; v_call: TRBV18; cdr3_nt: TGTGCCAGCTCACAGACAGGAACCGGGGAGCTGTTTTTT; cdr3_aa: CASSQTGTGELFF
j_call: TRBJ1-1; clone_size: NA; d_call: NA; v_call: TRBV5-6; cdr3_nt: TGTGCCAGCACCCTCGGGGGGAGAACTGAAGCTTTCTTT; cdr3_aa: CASTLGGRTEAFF
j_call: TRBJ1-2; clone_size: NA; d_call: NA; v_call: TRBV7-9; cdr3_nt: TGTGCCAGCAGCTTAGAGACGAGTTATGGCTACACCTTC; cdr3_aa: CASSLETSYGYTF
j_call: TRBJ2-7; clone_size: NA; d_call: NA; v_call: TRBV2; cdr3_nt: TGTGCCAGCAGTGAATCGGAGGTCGAGCAGTACTTC; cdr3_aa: CASSESEVEQYF
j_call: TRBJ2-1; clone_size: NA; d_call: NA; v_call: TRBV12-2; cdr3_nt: TGTGCAAGCCGCCGGGGGCGGGAGGGATACAATGAGCAGTTCTTC; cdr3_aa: CASRRGREGYNEQFF
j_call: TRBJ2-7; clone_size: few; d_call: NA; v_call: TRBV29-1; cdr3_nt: TGCAGCGTTGAAGATCTAGGGGGAGGTGGAGCCGAGCAGTACTTC; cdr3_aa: CSVEDLGGGGAEQYF
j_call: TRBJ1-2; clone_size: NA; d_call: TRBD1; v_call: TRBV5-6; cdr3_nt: TGTGCCAGCAGAAGAACGACCGGGACAGGGAATTCTGGCTACACCTTC; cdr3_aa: CASRRTTGTGNSGYTF
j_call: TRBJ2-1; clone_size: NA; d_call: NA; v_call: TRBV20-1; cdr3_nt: TGCAGTGCTAGATTCCAGGATGAGCAGTTCTTC; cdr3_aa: CSARFQDEQFF
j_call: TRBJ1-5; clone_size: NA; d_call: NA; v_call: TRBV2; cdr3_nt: TGTGCCAGCTCGGGCGGTAATAGCAATCAGCCCCAGCATTTT; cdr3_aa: CASSGGNSNQPQHF
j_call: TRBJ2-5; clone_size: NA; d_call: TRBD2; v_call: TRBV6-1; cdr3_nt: TGTGCCAGCAGGCGGGGGCAAGAGACCCAGTACTTC; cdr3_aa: CASRRGQETQYF
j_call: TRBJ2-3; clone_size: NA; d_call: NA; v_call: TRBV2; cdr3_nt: TGTGCCAGCAGTGAAGGGCCCGGGACAGATACGCAGTATTTT; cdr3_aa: CASSEGPGTDTQYF
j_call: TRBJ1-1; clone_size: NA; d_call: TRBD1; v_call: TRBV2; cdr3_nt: TGTGCCAGCAGTGCGGGGACAGGACCAATGTCAATGAACACTGAAGCTTTCTTT; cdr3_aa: CASSAGTGPMSMNTEAFF
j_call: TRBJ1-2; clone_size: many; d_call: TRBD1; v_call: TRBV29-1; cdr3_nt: TGCAGCGGCCTAAGACAGGGTGACTATGGCTACACCTTC; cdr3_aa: CSGLRQGDYGYTF
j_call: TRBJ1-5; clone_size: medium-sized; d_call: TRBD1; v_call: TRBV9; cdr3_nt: TGTGCCAGCAGCGTTGAGAGGGACAGCGATCAGCCCCAGCATTTT; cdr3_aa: CASSVERDSDQPQHF
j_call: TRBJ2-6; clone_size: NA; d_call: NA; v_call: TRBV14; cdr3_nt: TGTGCCAGCAGCCAGACGACAGAAAGGGACTCTGGGGCCAACGTCCTGACTTTC; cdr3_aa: CASSQTTERDSGANVLTF
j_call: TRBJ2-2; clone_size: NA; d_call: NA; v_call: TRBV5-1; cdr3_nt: TGCGCCAGCAGCTTGGCCACGTGGTCGAACACCGGGGAGCTGTTTTTT; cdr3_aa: CASSLATWSNTGELFF
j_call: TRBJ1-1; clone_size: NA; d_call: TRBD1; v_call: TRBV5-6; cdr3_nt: TGTGCCAGCAGCGTACCGGGACAGGGTCTCACTGAAGCTTTCTTT; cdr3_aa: CASSVPGQGLTEAFF
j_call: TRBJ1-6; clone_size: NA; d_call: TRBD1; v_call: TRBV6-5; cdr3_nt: TGTGCCAGCAGACAGGGGATGGGTTTTTCACCCCTCCACTTT; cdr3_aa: CASRQGMGFSPLHF
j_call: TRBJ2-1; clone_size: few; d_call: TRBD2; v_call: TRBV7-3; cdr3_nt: TGTGCCAGCAGCCTAACTAGCGGTTTCTACAATGAGCAGTTCTTC; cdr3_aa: CASSLTSGFYNEQFF
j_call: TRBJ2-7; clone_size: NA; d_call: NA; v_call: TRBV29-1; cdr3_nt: TGCAGCGTTCAGGACGGCTACGAGCAGTACTTC; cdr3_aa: CSVQDGYEQYF
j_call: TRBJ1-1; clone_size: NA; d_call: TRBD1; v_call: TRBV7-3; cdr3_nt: TGTGCCAGCAGCTTGACAGGGGGGATCATGAACACTGAAGCTTTCTTT; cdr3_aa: CASSLTGGIMNTEAFF
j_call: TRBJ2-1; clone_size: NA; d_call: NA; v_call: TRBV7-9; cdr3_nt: TGTGCCAGCAGCACAGAGTTGGGGGGTAGCCTTTACAATGAGCAGTTCTTC; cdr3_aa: CASSTELGGSLYNEQFF
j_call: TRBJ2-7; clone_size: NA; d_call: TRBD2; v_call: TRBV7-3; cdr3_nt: TGTGCCAGCAGCTTGGGCGGGAGTACGTACGAGCAGTACTTC; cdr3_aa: CASSLGGSTYEQYF